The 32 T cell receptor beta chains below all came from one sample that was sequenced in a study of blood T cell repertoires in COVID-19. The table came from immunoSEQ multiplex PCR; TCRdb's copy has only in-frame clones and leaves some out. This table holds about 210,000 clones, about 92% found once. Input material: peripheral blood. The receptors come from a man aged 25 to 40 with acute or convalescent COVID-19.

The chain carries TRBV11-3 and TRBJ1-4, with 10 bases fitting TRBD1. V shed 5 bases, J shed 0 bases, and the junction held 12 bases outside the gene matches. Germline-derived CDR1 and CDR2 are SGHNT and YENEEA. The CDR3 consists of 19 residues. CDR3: CASSPSGTGEYATNEKLFF. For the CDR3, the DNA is TGTGCCAGCAGCCCGTCCGGGACAGGGGAATATGCAACTAATGAAAAACTGTTTTTT.

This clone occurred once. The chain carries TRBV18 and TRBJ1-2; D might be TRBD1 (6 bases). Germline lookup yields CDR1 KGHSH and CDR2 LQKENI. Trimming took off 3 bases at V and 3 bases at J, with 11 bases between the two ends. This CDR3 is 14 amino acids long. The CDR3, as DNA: TGTGCCAGCTCACCTACTGGACAGCACTATGGCTACACCTTC. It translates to CASSPTGQHYGYTF.

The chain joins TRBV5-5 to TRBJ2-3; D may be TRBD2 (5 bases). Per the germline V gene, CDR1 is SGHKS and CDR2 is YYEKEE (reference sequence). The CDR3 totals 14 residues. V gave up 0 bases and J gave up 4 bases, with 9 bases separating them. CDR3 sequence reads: CASSLVGRPDTQYF. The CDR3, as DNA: TGTGCCAGCAGCTTGGTGGGGAGACCAGATACGCAGTATTTT.

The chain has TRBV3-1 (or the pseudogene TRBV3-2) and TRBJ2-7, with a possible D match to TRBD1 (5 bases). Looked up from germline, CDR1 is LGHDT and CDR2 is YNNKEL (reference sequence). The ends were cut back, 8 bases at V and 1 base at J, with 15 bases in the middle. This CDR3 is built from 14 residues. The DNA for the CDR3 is TGTGCCAGCTCCCAAGGGGCTGGTTCCTACGAGCAGTACTTC. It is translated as CASSQGAGSYEQYF.

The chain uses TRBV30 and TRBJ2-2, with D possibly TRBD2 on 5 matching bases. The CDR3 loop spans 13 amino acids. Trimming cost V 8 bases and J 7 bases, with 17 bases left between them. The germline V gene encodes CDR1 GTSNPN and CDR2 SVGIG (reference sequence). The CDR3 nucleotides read TGTGCCAAAAATACCAGAGGGCACGGGGAGCTGTTTTTT. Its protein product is CAKNTRGHGELFF.

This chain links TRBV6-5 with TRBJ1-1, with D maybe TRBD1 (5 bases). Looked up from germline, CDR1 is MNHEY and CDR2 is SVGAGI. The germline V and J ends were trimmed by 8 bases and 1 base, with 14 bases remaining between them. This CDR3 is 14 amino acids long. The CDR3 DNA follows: TGTGCCAGCGGGGGGATTACAGGGAACACTGAAGCTTTCTTT. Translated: CASGGITGNTEAFF.

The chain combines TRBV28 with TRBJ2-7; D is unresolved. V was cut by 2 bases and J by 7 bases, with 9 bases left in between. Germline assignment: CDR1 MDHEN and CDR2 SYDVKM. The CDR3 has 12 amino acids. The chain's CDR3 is CASSLTRKEQYF. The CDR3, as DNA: TGTGCCAGCAGTTTAACGAGGAAGGAGCAGTACTTC.

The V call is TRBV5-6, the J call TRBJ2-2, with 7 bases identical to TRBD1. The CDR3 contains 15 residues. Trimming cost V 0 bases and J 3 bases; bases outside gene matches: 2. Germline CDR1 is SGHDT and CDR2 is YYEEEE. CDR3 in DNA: TGTGCCAGCAGCTTGGAGGGACAGTACACCGGGGAGCTGTTTTTT. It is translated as CASSLEGQYTGELFF.

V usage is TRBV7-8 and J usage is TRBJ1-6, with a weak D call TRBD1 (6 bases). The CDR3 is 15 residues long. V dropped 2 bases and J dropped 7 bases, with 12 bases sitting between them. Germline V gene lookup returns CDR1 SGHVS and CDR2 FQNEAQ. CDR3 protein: CASSLTDSVNSPLHF. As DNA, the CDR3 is TGTGCCAGCAGCTTAACGGACAGCGTAAATTCACCCCTCCACTTT.

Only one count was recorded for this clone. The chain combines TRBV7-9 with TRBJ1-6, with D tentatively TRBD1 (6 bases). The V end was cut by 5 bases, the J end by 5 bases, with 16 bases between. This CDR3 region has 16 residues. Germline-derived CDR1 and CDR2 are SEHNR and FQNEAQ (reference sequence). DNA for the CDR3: TGTGCCAGCAGCCTTCGTTTAACAGGGAATAATTCACCCCTCCACTTT. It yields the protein CASSLRLTGNNSPLHF.

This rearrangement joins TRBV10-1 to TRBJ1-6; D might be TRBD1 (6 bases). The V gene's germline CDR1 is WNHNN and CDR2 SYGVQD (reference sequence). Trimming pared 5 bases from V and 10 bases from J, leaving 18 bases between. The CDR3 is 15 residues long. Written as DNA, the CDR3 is TGCGCCAGCAGTTCTAGGGACACCGGGGGGTCACCCCTCCACTTT. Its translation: CASSSRDTGGSPLHF.

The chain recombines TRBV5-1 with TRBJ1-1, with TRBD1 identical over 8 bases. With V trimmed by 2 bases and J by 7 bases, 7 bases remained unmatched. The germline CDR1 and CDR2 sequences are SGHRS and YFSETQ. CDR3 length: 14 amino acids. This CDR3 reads CASSLGQGTGEAFF. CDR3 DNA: TGCGCCAGCAGCTTAGGACAGGGAACCGGTGAAGCTTTCTTT.

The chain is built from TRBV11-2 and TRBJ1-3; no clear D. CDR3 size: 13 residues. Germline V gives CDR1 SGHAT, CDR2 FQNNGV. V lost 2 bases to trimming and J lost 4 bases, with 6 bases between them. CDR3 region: CASSLYQGNTIYF. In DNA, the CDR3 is TGTGCCAGCAGCTTATACCAGGGAAACACCATATATTTT. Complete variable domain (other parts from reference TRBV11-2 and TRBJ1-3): EAGVAQSPRYKIIEKRQSVAFWCNPISGHATLYWYQQILGQGPKLLIQFQNNGVVDDSQLPKDRFSAERLKGVDSTLKIQPAKLEDSAVYLCASSLYQGNTIYFGEGSWLTVV.

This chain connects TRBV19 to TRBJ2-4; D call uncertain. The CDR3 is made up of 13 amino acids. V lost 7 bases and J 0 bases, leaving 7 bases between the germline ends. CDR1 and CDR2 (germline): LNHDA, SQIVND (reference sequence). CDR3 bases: TGTGCCAGTATGTTAATAGCCAAAAACATTCAGTACTTC. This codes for CASMLIAKNIQYF.

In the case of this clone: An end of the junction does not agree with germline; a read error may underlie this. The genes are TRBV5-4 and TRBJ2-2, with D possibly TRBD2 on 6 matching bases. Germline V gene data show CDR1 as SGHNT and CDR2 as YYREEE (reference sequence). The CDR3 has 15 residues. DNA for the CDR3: TGTGCCAGCAGTTTGGGACTGACCAGCGGCGGGGAGCTGTTTTTT. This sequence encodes CASSLGLTSGGELFF.

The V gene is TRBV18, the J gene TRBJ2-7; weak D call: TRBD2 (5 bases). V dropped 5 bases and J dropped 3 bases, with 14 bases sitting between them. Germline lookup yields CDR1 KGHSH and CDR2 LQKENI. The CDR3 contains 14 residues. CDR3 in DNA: TGTGCCAGCTCAACTCAAGACGGGATCTACGAGCAGTACTTC. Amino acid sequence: CASSTQDGIYEQYF.

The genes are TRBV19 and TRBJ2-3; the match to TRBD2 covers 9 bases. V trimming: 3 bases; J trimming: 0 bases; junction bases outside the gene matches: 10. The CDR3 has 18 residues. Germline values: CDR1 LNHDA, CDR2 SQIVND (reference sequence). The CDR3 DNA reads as TGTGCCAGTAGTATCACTAGCGGGCGGAGGACTAGCACAGATACGCAGTATTTT. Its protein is CASSITSGRRTSTDTQYF.

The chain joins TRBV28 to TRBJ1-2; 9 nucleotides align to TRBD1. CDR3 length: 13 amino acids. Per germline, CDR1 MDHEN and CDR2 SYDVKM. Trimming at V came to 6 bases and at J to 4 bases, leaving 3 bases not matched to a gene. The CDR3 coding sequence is TGTGCCAGCAGGACAGGGGGTATCTATGGCTACACCTTC. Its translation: CASRTGGIYGYTF.

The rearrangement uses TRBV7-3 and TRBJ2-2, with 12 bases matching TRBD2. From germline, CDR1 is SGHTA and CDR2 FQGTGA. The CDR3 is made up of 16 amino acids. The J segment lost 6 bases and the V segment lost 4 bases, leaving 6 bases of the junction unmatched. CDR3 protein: CASSSPGLAGAGELFF. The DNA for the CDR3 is TGTGCCAGCAGCTCTCCGGGACTAGCGGGTGCCGGGGAGCTGTTTTTT.

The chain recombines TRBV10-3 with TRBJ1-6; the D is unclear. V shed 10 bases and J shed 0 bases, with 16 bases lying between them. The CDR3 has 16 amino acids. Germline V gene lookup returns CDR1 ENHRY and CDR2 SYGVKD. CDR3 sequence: CATRPSGSSYNSPLHF. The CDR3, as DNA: TGTGCCACCAGGCCGAGTGGGAGCTCCTATAATTCACCCCTCCACTTT.

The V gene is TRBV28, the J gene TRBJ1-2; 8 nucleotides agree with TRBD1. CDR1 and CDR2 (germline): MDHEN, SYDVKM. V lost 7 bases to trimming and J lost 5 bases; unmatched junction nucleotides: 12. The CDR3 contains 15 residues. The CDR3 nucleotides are TGTGCCAGCACCGTTCCGGGACAGGAGCCATATGGCTACACCTTC. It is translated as CASTVPGQEPYGYTF.

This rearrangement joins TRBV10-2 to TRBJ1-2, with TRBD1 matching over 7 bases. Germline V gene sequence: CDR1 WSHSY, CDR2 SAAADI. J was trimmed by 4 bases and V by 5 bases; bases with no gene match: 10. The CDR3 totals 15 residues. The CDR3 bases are TGCGCCAGCAGTTCCCGAGGGACAGCCCCCTATGGCTACACCTTC. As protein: CASSSRGTAPYGYTF.

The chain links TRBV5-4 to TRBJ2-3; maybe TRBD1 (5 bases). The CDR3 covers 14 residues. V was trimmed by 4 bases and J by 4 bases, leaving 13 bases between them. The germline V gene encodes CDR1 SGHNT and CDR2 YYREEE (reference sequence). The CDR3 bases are TGTGCCAGCAGCGGAAGGCAGGGTGCAGATACGCAGTATTTT. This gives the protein CASSGRQGADTQYF.

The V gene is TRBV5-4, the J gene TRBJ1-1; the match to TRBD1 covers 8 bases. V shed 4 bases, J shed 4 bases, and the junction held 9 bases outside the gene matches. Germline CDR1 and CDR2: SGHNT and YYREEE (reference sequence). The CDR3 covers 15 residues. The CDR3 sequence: CASSAAGGSATEAFF. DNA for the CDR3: TGTGCCAGCAGCGCCGCAGGGGGCTCGGCCACTGAAGCTTTCTTT.

The CDR3 is CASSQNAGTGVDEQYF. The CDR3, as DNA: TGTGCCAGCAGCCAAAACGCCGGGACAGGGGTCGATGAGCAGTACTTC. This chain uses TRBV3-1 (or the pseudogene TRBV3-2) with TRBJ2-7; 10 nucleotides line up with TRBD1. Germline V gene lookup returns CDR1 LGHDT and CDR2 YNNKEL (reference sequence). Trimming removed 2 bases from V and 7 bases from J; junction bases left unmatched: 11. This CDR3 contains 16 residues.

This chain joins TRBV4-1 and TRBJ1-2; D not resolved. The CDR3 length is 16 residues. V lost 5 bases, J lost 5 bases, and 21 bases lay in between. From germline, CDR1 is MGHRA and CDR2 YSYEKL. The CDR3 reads CASSNSIGNPGYGYTF. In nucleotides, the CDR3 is TGCGCCAGCAGCAACAGCATCGGGAACCCTGGGTATGGCTACACCTTC.

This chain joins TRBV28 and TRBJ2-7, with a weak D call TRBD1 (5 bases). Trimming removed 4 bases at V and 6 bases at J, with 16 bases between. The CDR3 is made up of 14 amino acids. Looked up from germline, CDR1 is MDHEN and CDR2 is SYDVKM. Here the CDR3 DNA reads TGTGCCAGCAGTTCCACCCAAGGGGTCCGCGAGCAGTACTTC. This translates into CASSSTQGVREQYF.

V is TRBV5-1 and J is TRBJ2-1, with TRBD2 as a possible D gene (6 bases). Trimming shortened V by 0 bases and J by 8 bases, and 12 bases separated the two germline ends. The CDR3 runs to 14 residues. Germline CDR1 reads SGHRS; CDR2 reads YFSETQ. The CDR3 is CASSLGGRTYEQFF. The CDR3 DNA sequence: TGCGCCAGCAGCTTGGGAGGGAGGACCTATGAGCAGTTCTTC.

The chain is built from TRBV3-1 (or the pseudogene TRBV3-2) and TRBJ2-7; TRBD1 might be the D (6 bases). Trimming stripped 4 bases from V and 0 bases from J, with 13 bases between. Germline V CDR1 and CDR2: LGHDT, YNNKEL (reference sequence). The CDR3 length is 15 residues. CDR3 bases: TGTGCCAGCAGCCTGTGGACAGCAAGCTCCTACGAGCAGTACTTC. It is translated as CASSLWTASSYEQYF.

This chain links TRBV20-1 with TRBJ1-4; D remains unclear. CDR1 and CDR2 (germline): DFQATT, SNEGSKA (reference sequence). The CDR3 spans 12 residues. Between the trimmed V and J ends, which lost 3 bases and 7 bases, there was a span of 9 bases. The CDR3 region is CSASLQLEKLFF. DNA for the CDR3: TGCAGTGCTAGTCTACAGCTTGAAAAACTGTTTTTT.

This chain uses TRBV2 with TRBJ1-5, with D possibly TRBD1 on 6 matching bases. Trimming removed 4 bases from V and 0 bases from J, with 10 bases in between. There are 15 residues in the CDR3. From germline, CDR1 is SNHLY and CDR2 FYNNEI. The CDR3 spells CASSGTVFSNQPQHF. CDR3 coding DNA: TGTGCCAGCAGTGGGACAGTTTTTAGCAATCAGCCCCAGCATTTT. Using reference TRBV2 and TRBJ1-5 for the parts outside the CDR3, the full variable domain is EPEVTQTPSHQVTQMGQEVILRCVPISNHLYFYWYRQILGQKVEFLVSFYNNEISEKSEIFDDQFSVERPDGSNFTLKIRSTKLEDSAMYFCASSGTVFSNQPQHFGDGTRLSIL.

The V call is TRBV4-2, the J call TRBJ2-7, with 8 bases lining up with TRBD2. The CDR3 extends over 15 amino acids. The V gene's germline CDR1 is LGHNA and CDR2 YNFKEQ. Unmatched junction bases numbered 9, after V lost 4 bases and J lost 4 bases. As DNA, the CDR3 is TGTGCCAGCAGCCCGTCGTCGGGACTAGGGTACGAGCAGTACTTC. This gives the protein CASSPSSGLGYEQYF.